Following are 30 T cell receptor beta chains from one sample sequenced in a study of cytomegalovirus exposure and HLA in healthy donors. PCR was performed using 60 Vbeta and 13 Jbeta primers. Produced via immunoSEQ multiplex PCR; TCRdb's table is partial and in-frame only. The sample lists about 140,000 clones; approximately 86% were seen once. The sequencing input was PBMCs. These receptors were taken from a woman aged 40 to 50 in good health and CMV-seronegative.

The chain carries TRBV5-4 and TRBJ2-1, with 10 bases matching TRBD2. The V and J ends lost 2 bases and 9 bases, in that order; junction bases with no gene match: 11. The CDR3 length is 16 residues. Germline V lookup: CDR1 SGHNT, CDR2 YYREEE (reference sequence). CDR3 nucleotides: TGTGCCAGCAGCTTTATGAAGGCTAGCGGGAGTCCTGAGCAGTTCTTC. This gives the protein CASSFMKASGSPEQFF.

The V and J genes are TRBV6-6 and TRBJ2-2; 7 bases align to TRBD2. CDR3 length: 15 residues. The V segment lost 7 bases and the J segment 2 bases; nucleotides outside the gene matches: 7. Germline CDR1 reads MNHNY; CDR2 reads SVGAGI (reference sequence). The CDR3 DNA reads TGTGCCAGCATAAACAGCGGGATAAACACCGGGGAGCTGTTTTTT. It yields the protein CASINSGINTGELFF.

This chain connects TRBV19 to TRBJ2-1; TRBD2 agrees at 12 bases. This CDR3 is built from 13 residues. The junction had 8 bases not matched to a gene; V was cut back by 10 bases and J by 10 bases. Germline CDR1 LNHDA, CDR2 SQIVND (reference sequence). CDR3 protein: CATRLAGEYEQFF. DNA for the CDR3: TGTGCCACCCGACTAGCGGGAGAGTACGAGCAGTTCTTC. The full variable domain, in which reference TRBV19 and TRBJ2-1 provide the parts outside the CDR3, is DGGITQSPKYLFRKEGQNVTLSCEQNLNHDAMYWYRQDPGQGLRLIYYSQIVNDFQKGDIAEGYSVSREKKESFPLTVTSAQKNPTAFYLCATRLAGEYEQFFGPGTRLTVL.

The rearrangement uses TRBV28 and TRBJ2-7, with 7 nucleotides matching TRBD1. Trimming removed 3 bases from V and 3 bases from J; junction bases left unmatched: 11. This CDR3 region has 16 residues. The V gene's germline CDR1 is MDHEN and CDR2 SYDVKM. CDR3 in amino acids: CASSFPLQGIGYEQYF. The CDR3 DNA reads TGTGCCAGCAGTTTCCCTCTACAGGGGATAGGCTACGAGCAGTACTTC.

This chain joins TRBV7-9 and TRBJ1-5; 7 nucleotides agree with TRBD1. The germline CDR1 and CDR2 sequences are SEHNR and FQNEAQ (reference sequence). V was pared by 5 bases and J by 5 bases, with 6 bases of the junction left unmatched. The CDR3 has 14 amino acids. The CDR3 DNA follows: TGTGCCAGCAGCCCCCCAGGGGGTCATCAGCCCCAGCATTTT. Its protein product is CASSPPGGHQPQHF.

For this clone: One junction end disagrees with the germline gene, perhaps due to a read error. The chain employs TRBV7-9 and TRBJ2-1, with TRBD2 identical over 11 bases. Germline CDR1 reads SEHNR; CDR2 reads FQNEAQ (reference sequence). This CDR3 spans 13 amino acids. The CDR3 reads CSSSLASGRQQFF. In nucleotides, the CDR3 is TGTTCCAGCAGCTTAGCTAGCGGGAGGCAACAGTTCTTC.

The gene calls are TRBV29-1 and TRBJ2-2; 7 nucleotides align to TRBD2. Germline values: CDR1 SQVTM, CDR2 ANQGSEA. V lost 4 bases to trimming and J lost 2 bases; unmatched junction nucleotides: 4. CDR3 length equals 14 residues. The CDR3 spells CSVGPGGNTGELFF. DNA for the CDR3: TGCAGCGTTGGGCCGGGGGGAAACACCGGGGAGCTGTTTTTT.

This clone appeared a single time. The V gene is TRBV7-2, the J gene TRBJ2-1, with D perhaps matching TRBD2 (6 bases). This CDR3 region has 17 residues. CDR1 and CDR2 from the germline V gene are SGHTA and FQGNSA. V was cut by 8 bases and J by 3 bases, with 23 bases left in between. CDR3 in DNA: TGTGCCAGCGGGCGGGGTACTCATAGGTCTCTCTACAATGAGCAGTTCTTC. Its translation is CASGRGTHRSLYNEQFF. The entire variable domain, with the rest obtained from reference TRBV7-2 and TRBJ2-1, is as follows: GAGVSQSPSNKVTEKGKDVELRCDPISGHTALYWYRQSLGQGLEFLIYFQGNSAPDKSGLPSDRFSAERTGGSVSTLTIQRTQQEDSAVYLCASGRGTHRSLYNEQFFGPGTRLTVL.

V and J are TRBV19 and TRBJ1-4, with TRBD1 identical over 7 bases. The CDR3 spans 17 residues. V lost 4 bases and J lost 6; bases outside the gene matches: 14. Per germline, CDR1 LNHDA and CDR2 SQIVND (reference sequence). In DNA, the CDR3 is TGTGCCAGTAGTAATACTAGAACCGGGACAGAAGATGAAAAACTGTTTTTT. Translating gives CASSNTRTGTEDEKLFF.

This clone came up once. This sequence joins TRBV9 and TRBJ2-5; 9 positions agree with TRBD2. Germline trimming cut 7 bases from V and 1 base from J; bases unmatched to any gene: 11. The CDR3 loop spans 16 amino acids. Germline V gene lookup returns CDR1 SGDLS and CDR2 YYNGEE. CDR3 coding DNA: TGTGCCAGCGGCGGAGGGCTAGCGGGACTCCAAGAGACCCAGTACTTC. Translated: CASGGGLAGLQETQYF.

The chain carries TRBV7-9 and TRBJ1-5, with TRBD1 matching over 8 bases. CDR1 SEHNR and CDR2 FQNEAQ come from the germline V gene (reference sequence). Unmatched junction bases numbered 9, after V lost 1 base and J lost 1 base. The CDR3 has 18 residues. The CDR3 DNA reads TGTGCCAGCAGCTTAGAGCAGGGGGCGACCCTAAGCAATCAGCCCCAGCATTTT. It specifies CASSLEQGATLSNQPQHF.

The CDR3 region is CASSEVRNIQYF. The CDR3 region has the DNA TGTGCCAGCAGTGAAGTCCGAAACATTCAGTACTTC. The V call is TRBV6-1, the J call TRBJ2-4, with D uncertain. Trimming took off 1 base at V and 6 bases at J, with 4 bases between the two ends. Germline V gene lookup returns CDR1 MNHNS and CDR2 SASEGT. CDR3 size: 12 residues.

This clone came up a few times. The chain recombines TRBV19 with TRBJ1-3; D gene ambiguous. Germline loops: CDR1 LNHDA, CDR2 SQIVND (reference sequence). V lost 11 bases, J lost 2 bases, and 10 bases lay in between. The CDR3 is 12 amino acids. This chain's CDR3 is CACSVPGNTIYF. For the CDR3, the DNA is TGTGCCTGCTCGGTTCCTGGAAACACCATATATTTT.

V and J are TRBV7-6 and TRBJ2-1; 8 bases agree with TRBD2. With V trimmed by 3 bases and J by 4 bases, 11 bases remained unmatched. This CDR3 is 17 amino acids long. Germline V gene data show CDR1 as SGHVS and CDR2 as FNYEAQ. The CDR3 region has the DNA TGTGCCAGCAGCTTCTTTCCTCCGGGAGGGCAGTACAATGAGCAGTTCTTC. Its translation: CASSFFPPGGQYNEQFF.

The V and J genes are TRBV28 and TRBJ1-5; TRBD1 aligns across 8 bases. V shed 3 bases and J 1 base; nucleotides not matched to a gene: 5. Germline-derived CDR1 and CDR2 are MDHEN and SYDVKM. The CDR3 contains 16 residues. CDR3: CASSFSGGGSNQPQHF. CDR3 in DNA: TGTGCCAGCAGTTTCTCAGGGGGCGGGAGCAATCAGCCCCAGCATTTT.

J is TRBJ2-7 and V is TRBV11-2, with D tentatively TRBD1 (5 bases). Germline V gene sequence: CDR1 SGHAT, CDR2 FQNNGV. The CDR3 runs 14 residues. Trimming removed 9 bases at V and 0 bases at J, with 15 bases between. The CDR3 nucleotides read TGTGCCAGTTCCCCCCGACAGAACTCCTACGAGCAGTACTTC. This sequence encodes CASSPRQNSYEQYF.

The chain has TRBV7-3 and TRBJ2-1; D call uncertain. The CDR3 is made up of 14 amino acids. Trimming took 5 bases from V and 5 from J, leaving 13 bases between them. The germline CDR1 and CDR2 sequences are SGHTA and FQGTGA. The CDR3 sequence: CASSADKNDNEQFF. CDR3 sequence (DNA): TGTGCCAGCAGCGCCGACAAGAACGACAATGAGCAGTTCTTC.

The chain uses TRBV5-6 and TRBJ2-5; TRBD2 agrees at 14 bases. Germline CDR1 reads SGHDT; CDR2 reads YYEEEE. The CDR3 loop spans 16 amino acids. With V trimmed by 0 bases and J by 4 bases, 2 bases remained unmatched. The CDR3 sequence is CASSLVGLAGGETQYF. The CDR3 nucleotides read TGTGCCAGCAGCTTGGTTGGACTAGCGGGAGGAGAGACCCAGTACTTC. Drawing the rest from reference TRBV5-6 and TRBJ2-5, the complete variable domain is DAGVTQSPTHLIKTRGQQVTLRCSPKSGHDTVSWYQQALGQGPQFIFQYYEEEERQRGNFPDRFSGHQFPNYSSELNVNALLLGDSALYLCASSLVGLAGGETQYFGPGTRLLVL.

Concerning this clone itself: Other DNA variants within this sample encode the same CDR3. V is TRBV6-6 and J is TRBJ1-5; D unclear. CDR1 MNHNY and CDR2 SVGAGI come from the germline V gene (reference sequence). The CDR3 covers 14 residues. Trimming took off 2 bases at V and 4 bases at J, with 9 bases between the two ends. The CDR3 reads CASSYVALNQPQHF. CDR3 nucleotides: TGTGCCAGCAGTTACGTAGCCTTAAATCAGCCCCAGCATTTT.

The chain combines TRBV4-2 with TRBJ1-6; D is perhaps TRBD1 (5 bases). V lost 4 bases, J lost 7 bases, and 14 bases lay in between. CDR3 size: 15 residues. Germline CDR1 reads LGHNA; CDR2 reads YNFKEQ. The CDR3 is CASSLSDSWNSPLHF. The CDR3 DNA reads TGTGCCAGCAGCCTATCCGACAGCTGGAATTCACCCCTCCACTTT.

The V call is TRBV6-5, the J call TRBJ2-7; 10 nucleotides agree with TRBD2. Germline loops: CDR1 MNHEY, CDR2 SVGAGI. The CDR3 sequence is 15 residues long. V was pared by 2 bases and J by 1 base, with 2 bases of the junction left unmatched. Here the CDR3 DNA reads TGTGCCAGCAGTTACAGGGGACTAGCGTCCTACGAGCAGTACTTC. Translation gives CASSYRGLASYEQYF.

V and J are TRBV5-1 and TRBJ2-5; D possibly corresponds to TRBD2 (7 bases). This CDR3 region has 14 residues. The germline V gene has CDR1 SGHRS and CDR2 YFSETQ. V was clipped by 6 bases and J by 5 bases, with 17 bases between them. The CDR3: CASTAAGGRETQYF. CDR3 bases: TGCGCCAGCACAGCGGCCGGGGGGCGGGAGACCCAGTACTTC. Supplemented by reference TRBV5-1 and TRBJ2-5, the full variable domain reads KAGVTQTPRYLIKTRGQQVTLSCSPISGHRSVSWYQQTPGQGLQFLFEYFSETQRNKGNFPGRFSGRQFSNSRSEMNVSTLELGDSALYLCASTAAGGRETQYFGPGTRLLVL.

This chain joins TRBV7-9 and TRBJ2-1, with a possible D match to TRBD2 (6 bases). Germline V gene data show CDR1 as SEHNR and CDR2 as FQNEAQ (reference sequence). Trimming stripped 2 bases from V and 7 bases from J, with 15 bases between. The CDR3 is 15 residues long. The CDR3 coding sequence is TGTGCCAGCAGCTTACTGCGACTAGTAAGAAATGAGCAGTTCTTC. Translated: CASSLLRLVRNEQFF.

A few counts support this clone. The genes are TRBV11-2 and TRBJ1-2; D not resolved. The CDR3 sequence is 14 residues long. V lost 11 bases and J 0 bases, leaving 16 bases between the germline ends. CDR1 is SGHAT, CDR2 FQNNGV, per germline. The CDR3 coding sequence is TGTGCCGTCAGGCCTGCCGCCTCTAACTATGGCTACACCTTC. This encodes CAVRPAASNYGYTF.

The chain uses TRBV6-1 and TRBJ1-4; TRBD1 is a possible D gene (5 bases). Germline V CDR1 and CDR2: MNHNS, SASEGT. The CDR3 is 16 amino acids. Trimming pared 0 bases from V and 7 bases from J, leaving 15 bases between. CDR3 amino acids: CASSEALSGEAEKLFF. For the CDR3, the DNA is TGTGCCAGCAGTGAAGCGCTATCGGGGGAGGCTGAAAAACTGTTTTTT.

This clone was seen a few times. The genes are TRBV7-9 and TRBJ2-6; TRBD1 aligns across 9 bases. V trimming: 5 bases; J trimming: 0 bases; junction bases outside the gene matches: 11. CDR1 is SEHNR, CDR2 FQNEAQ, per germline (reference sequence). The CDR3 is made up of 19 amino acids. Written as DNA, the CDR3 is TGTGCCAGCAGCGCATTACCGGGACAGGGCAGCTCTGGGGCCAACGTCCTGACTTTC. It specifies CASSALPGQGSSGANVLTF.

The chain couples TRBV7-9 to TRBJ2-1; 8 bases map to TRBD1. The CDR3 has 16 amino acids. In germline, CDR1 is SEHNR, CDR2 FQNEAQ (reference sequence). With 9 bases clipped from V and 0 bases from J, the junction kept 10 bases outside the gene matches. CDR3 amino acids: CASQTGGASSYNEQFF. The CDR3 DNA sequence: TGTGCCAGTCAAACAGGGGGAGCAAGCTCCTACAATGAGCAGTTCTTC.

V gene TRBV6-6 combines with J gene TRBJ2-2; D may be TRBD1 (5 bases). CDR1 is MNHNY and CDR2 is SVGAGI in the germline V gene (reference sequence). Deletions cut 2 bases from V and 4 bases from J, with 8 bases between. CDR3 length: 14 amino acids. The CDR3 loop is CASSYPDSTGELFF. The CDR3 DNA sequence: TGTGCCAGCAGTTACCCCGACAGCACCGGGGAGCTGTTTTTT.

The V call is TRBV7-9, the J call TRBJ2-1; the match to TRBD2 covers 10 bases. V dropped 1 base and J dropped 2; count of bases not matched to a gene: 2. The CDR3 is made up of 16 amino acids. Germline CDR1 SEHNR, CDR2 FQNEAQ (reference sequence). The CDR3 loop reads CASSLVTSGTYNEQFF. CDR3 sequence (DNA): TGTGCCAGCAGCTTAGTAACTAGCGGGACCTACAATGAGCAGTTCTTC.

The genes are TRBV7-9 and TRBJ2-5; D unresolved. Trimming removed 6 bases from V and 0 bases from J, with 5 bases in between. The CDR3 has 12 residues. Germline CDR1 and CDR2: SEHNR and FQNEAQ (reference sequence). Here the CDR3 reads CASSLNQETQYF. CDR3 DNA sequence: TGTGCCAGCAGTCTTAACCAAGAGACCCAGTACTTC.